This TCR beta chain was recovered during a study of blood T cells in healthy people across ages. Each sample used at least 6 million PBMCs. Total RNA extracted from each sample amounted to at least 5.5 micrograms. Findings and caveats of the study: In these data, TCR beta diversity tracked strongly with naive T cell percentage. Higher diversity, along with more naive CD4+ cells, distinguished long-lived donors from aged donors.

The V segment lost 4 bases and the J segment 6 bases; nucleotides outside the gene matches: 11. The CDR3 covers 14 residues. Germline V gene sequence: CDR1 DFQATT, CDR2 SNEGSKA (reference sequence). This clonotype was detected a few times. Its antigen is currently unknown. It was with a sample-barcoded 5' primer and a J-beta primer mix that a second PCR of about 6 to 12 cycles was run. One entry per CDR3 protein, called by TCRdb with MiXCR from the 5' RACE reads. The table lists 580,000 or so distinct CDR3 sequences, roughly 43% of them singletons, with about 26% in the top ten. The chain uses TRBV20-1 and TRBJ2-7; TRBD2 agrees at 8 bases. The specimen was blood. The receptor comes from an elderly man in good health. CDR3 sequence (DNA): TGCAGTGCTAAGCGGGAGTCGACCTTCTCCGAGCAGTACTTC. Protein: CSAKRESTFSEQYF.